This T cell receptor beta chain was profiled in a study of blood T cells in healthy people across ages. The study's findings and limits: Researchers deemed the diversity estimates from one million T cells underestimates.

Combining a sample-barcoded 5' primer with a J-beta primer mix, a second PCR ran for about 7 to 11 cycles. One entry per CDR3 protein, called by TCRdb with MiXCR from the 5' RACE reads. The sample shows roughly 1,700,000 distinct CDR3 sequences, 28% of them seen only once. CDR1 is LGHDT, CDR2 YNNKEL, per germline (reference sequence). This CDR3 contains 13 residues. V shed 1 base and J shed 11 bases, with 14 bases lying between them. A word on this clonotype: The antigen is undetermined.

This TCR came from a woman in her 30s in good health. The V and J genes are TRBV3-1 and TRBJ2-5, with D tentatively TRBD2 (6 bases). The sequenced sample consisted of blood. The CDR3 region is CASSQALATEQYF. The CDR3 bases are TGTGCCAGCAGCCAAGCGCTAGCGACTGAGCAGTACTTC.